The 23 T cell receptor beta chains below all came from one sample that was sequenced in a study of cytomegalovirus exposure and HLA in healthy donors. A multiplex PCR was run with 60 Vbeta primers and 13 Jbeta primers. Profiling relied on immunoSEQ multiplex PCR, and the TCRdb table lists in-frame clones only, not all of them. Found here are about 98,000 clones, 70% of them singletons; the top ten hold around 2.3%. The source material was PBMCs. The source is a man between 50 and 59 years old in good health and CMV-seronegative.

The chain carries TRBV28 and TRBJ1-5; D remains ambiguous. In germline, CDR1 is MDHEN, CDR2 SYDVKM. The CDR3 has 14 amino acids. V was clipped by 5 bases and J by 0 bases, with 8 bases between them. The CDR3 DNA follows: TGTGCCAGCAGTCCTCAGTATAGCAATCAGCCCCAGCATTTT. It specifies CASSPQYSNQPQHF.

The J gene is TRBJ2-1, the V gene TRBV10-3, with 12 bases matching TRBD2. The CDR3 has 17 amino acids. Germline V gene data show CDR1 as ENHRY and CDR2 as SYGVKD. The J segment lost 4 bases and the V segment lost 1 base, leaving 5 bases of the junction unmatched. Here the CDR3 DNA reads TGTGCCATCAGTGAGTTAGGGCTAGCGGGGGGGTACAATGAGCAGTTCTTC. The encoded protein is CAISELGLAGGYNEQFF.

This chain links TRBV19 with TRBJ1-2; 10 nucleotides agree with TRBD1. CDR1 LNHDA and CDR2 SQIVND come from the germline V gene (reference sequence). The CDR3 is 16 amino acids. V lost 8 bases to trimming and J lost 8 bases; unmatched junction nucleotides: 17. The CDR3 DNA reads TGTGCCAGTGAATTGGGACAGGGGACGCCCGGAAGGGGCTACACCTTC. Its protein product is CASELGQGTPGRGYTF.

This chain uses TRBV27 with TRBJ1-1, with 7 bases identical to TRBD1. Germline CDR1 and CDR2: MNHEY and SMNVEV (reference sequence). The CDR3 is 15 residues long. V was clipped by 7 bases and J by 3 bases; unmatched bases: 11. CDR3 nucleotide sequence: TGTGCCAGCAACTTCAGGGGGTGGGCGGACACTGAAGCTTTCTTT. It specifies CASNFRGWADTEAFF.

The chain recombines TRBV19 with TRBJ2-6; D perhaps matches TRBD2 (5 bases). The length of the CDR3 is 16 residues. Trimming took 5 bases from V and 2 from J, leaving 13 bases between them. Germline-derived CDR1 and CDR2 are LNHDA and SQIVND (reference sequence). The CDR3 nucleotides are TGTGCCAGTAGTCTCCGCGGAGGAACTGGGGCCAACGTCCTGACTTTC. It encodes CASSLRGGTGANVLTF. Together with reference TRBV19 and TRBJ2-6, the CDR3 gives the full variable domain: DGGITQSPKYLFRKEGQNVTLSCEQNLNHDAMYWYRQDPGQGLRLIYYSQIVNDFQKGDIAEGYSVSREKKESFPLTVTSAQKNPTAFYLCASSLRGGTGANVLTFGAGSRLTVL.

The gene calls are TRBV13 and TRBJ2-4; D remains unclear. The V and J ends lost 5 bases and 0 bases respectively, with 2 bases between them. CDR1 and CDR2 (germline): PRHDT, FYEKMQ (reference sequence). The CDR3 length is 12 residues. The CDR3 region is CASSLAKNIQYF. Here the CDR3 DNA reads TGTGCCAGCAGCCTAGCCAAAAACATTCAGTACTTC.

V is TRBV5-6 and J is TRBJ2-3; 8 nucleotides align to TRBD2. Germline values: CDR1 SGHDT, CDR2 YYEEEE. The CDR3 consists of 16 residues. The trim removed 3 bases at V and 2 bases at J, leaving 8 bases unmatched. The CDR3 region is CASSSGTRAITDTQYF. The CDR3 bases are TGTGCCAGCAGCTCCGGGACTAGGGCTATCACAGATACGCAGTATTTT.

The chain recombines TRBV6-1 with TRBJ1-2, with D perhaps TRBD1 (6 bases). There are 15 residues in the CDR3. Germline CDR1 reads MNHNS; CDR2 reads SASEGT. Trimming removed 7 bases from V and 3 bases from J, with 18 bases in between. The CDR3 nucleotides are TGTGCCAGCACTCCCAGCGGGGGCTTCGACTATGGCTACACCTTC. Amino acids: CASTPSGGFDYGYTF.

The chain combines TRBV2 with TRBJ1-1, with 7 bases identical to TRBD1. Germline V gene lookup returns CDR1 SNHLY and CDR2 FYNNEI. This CDR3 is built from 15 residues. V lost 6 bases, J lost 1 base, and 8 bases stayed unmatched. CDR3 in amino acids: CASRGQTDRNTEAFF. CDR3 sequence (DNA): TGTGCCAGCAGGGGACAGACCGACAGGAACACTGAAGCTTTCTTT.

This rearrangement joins TRBV7-9 to TRBJ1-1; D perhaps matches TRBD1 (6 bases). This CDR3 region has 13 residues. Trimming cost V 6 bases and J 1 base, with 9 bases left between them. CDR1 is SEHNR and CDR2 is FQNEAQ in the germline V gene (reference sequence). For the CDR3, the DNA is TGTGCCAGCAGTCGACAGGCGAACACTGAAGCTTTCTTT. It specifies CASSRQANTEAFF. The full variable domain, its missing parts supplied by reference TRBV7-9 and TRBJ1-1, is DTGVSQNPRHKITKRGQNVTFRCDPISEHNRLYWYRQTLGQGPEFLTYFQNEAQLEKSRLLSDRFSAERPKGSFSTLEIQRTEQGDSAMYLCASSRQANTEAFFGQGTRLTVV.

This clone occurred many times. J is TRBJ1-1 and V is TRBV28, with unresolved D. Looked up from germline, CDR1 is MDHEN and CDR2 is SYDVKM. CDR3 length equals 14 residues. Between the trimmed V and J ends, which lost 2 bases and 2 bases, there was a span of 9 bases. The CDR3 reads CASSLGGFNTEAFF. The CDR3 nucleotides are TGTGCCAGCAGTTTAGGAGGGTTTAACACTGAAGCTTTCTTT.

This sequence joins TRBV4-1 and TRBJ2-7; 10 bases are shared with TRBD2. V was clipped by 1 base and J by 3 bases; unmatched bases: 9. Germline V gene lookup returns CDR1 MGHRA and CDR2 YSYEKL. This CDR3 has 17 amino acids. The CDR3 sequence: CASSQGITGTSVYEQYF. The CDR3 region has the DNA TGCGCCAGCAGCCAAGGAATTACCGGGACTAGCGTCTACGAGCAGTACTTC.

This sequence joins TRBV30 and TRBJ2-7; a weak D match, TRBD2 (5 bases). CDR1 is GTSNPN, CDR2 SVGIG, per germline (reference sequence). Trimming shortened V by 3 bases and J by 0 bases, and 15 bases separated the two germline ends. This CDR3 spans 15 amino acids. The DNA for the CDR3 is TGTGCCTGGAGACAGCGCGGACTTCGCTCCTACGAGCAGTACTTC. Translating it yields CAWRQRGLRSYEQYF.

The chain uses TRBV10-2 and TRBJ1-1; unclear D gene. Germline CDR1 and CDR2: WSHSY and SAAADI. V lost 6 bases and J lost 0, with 5 bases in between. The CDR3 runs 12 residues. For the CDR3, the DNA is TGCGCCAGCAGAGCGCTGAACACTGAAGCTTTCTTT. Translation gives CASRALNTEAFF.

This chain links TRBV5-6 with TRBJ2-1; TRBD2 matches 11 bases. V shed 1 base, J shed 7 bases, and the junction held 4 bases outside the gene matches. Per germline, CDR1 SGHDT and CDR2 YYEEEE. The CDR3 contains 15 residues. Written as DNA, the CDR3 is TGTGCCAGCAGCTTGCTACTAGCGGGAGTGAATGAGCAGTTCTTC. Translated: CASSLLLAGVNEQFF. Looking up the rest from reference TRBV5-6 and TRBJ2-1 gives the full variable domain: DAGVTQSPTHLIKTRGQQVTLRCSPKSGHDTVSWYQQALGQGPQFIFQYYEEEERQRGNFPDRFSGHQFPNYSSELNVNALLLGDSALYLCASSLLLAGVNEQFFGPGTRLTVL.

The chain uses TRBV19 and TRBJ1-2, with a weak D call TRBD1 (6 bases). The ends were cut back, 2 bases at V and 8 bases at J, with 18 bases in the middle. Germline V gene data show CDR1 as LNHDA and CDR2 as SQIVND (reference sequence). This CDR3 comprises 15 residues. As DNA, the CDR3 is TGTGCCAGTAGTATACTACCCGGACAGCCTGCGGGCTACACCTTC. It codes for CASSILPGQPAGYTF.

This clone was recorded a few times. This sequence joins TRBV6-5 and TRBJ2-3; 9 bases map to TRBD1. The V segment lost 5 bases and the J segment 10 bases; nucleotides outside the gene matches: 10. The CDR3 has 14 residues. Germline CDR1 MNHEY, CDR2 SVGAGI. CDR3 region: CASSASGQGPSQYF. The CDR3 DNA follows: TGTGCCAGCAGTGCCTCGGGACAGGGCCCTTCGCAGTATTTT.

The CDR3, as DNA: TGTGCCAGCAGCTTCGGCCCCGGGGGTAATGAAAAACTGTTTTTT. Its protein product is CASSFGPGGNEKLFF. The chain combines TRBV5-6 with TRBJ1-4; D may be TRBD1 (5 bases). The V gene's germline CDR1 is SGHDT and CDR2 YYEEEE. The CDR3 runs 15 residues. The germline V and J ends were trimmed by 2 bases and 4 bases, with 12 bases remaining between them. The full variable domain, rest sourced from reference TRBV5-6 and TRBJ1-4, is DAGVTQSPTHLIKTRGQQVTLRCSPKSGHDTVSWYQQALGQGPQFIFQYYEEEERQRGNFPDRFSGHQFPNYSSELNVNALLLGDSALYLCASSFGPGGNEKLFFGSGTQLSVL.

The chain carries TRBV21-1 and TRBJ1-1; TRBD1 is the table's D call, not checked against the DNA. TRBV21-1 is an annotated pseudogene. The CDR3 is made up of 16 amino acids. The CDR3 nucleotides are TGTGCCAGCAGCATGACAGGGGCGGGCGGCCACACTGAAGCTTTCTTT. This encodes CASSMTGAGGHTEAFF.

The genes are TRBV6-5 and TRBJ2-3, with D maybe TRBD1 (6 bases). Germline V lookup: CDR1 MNHEY, CDR2 SVGAGI. This CDR3 spans 15 amino acids. Between the trimmed V and J ends, which lost 6 bases and 2 bases, there was a span of 15 bases. The CDR3 DNA follows: TGTGCCAGCAGGTCTACAGGGAGCCCCACAGATACGCAGTATTTT. It is translated as CASRSTGSPTDTQYF.

The V call is TRBV27, the J call TRBJ2-3; a possible D gene is TRBD2 (6 bases). This CDR3 contains 15 residues. CDR1 is MNHEY and CDR2 is SMNVEV in the germline V gene (reference sequence). With 5 bases removed from V and 3 bases from J, the gap between germline ends came to 15 bases. This CDR3 is CASSIPGLITDTQYF. The DNA of the CDR3 is TGTGCCAGCAGTATACCGGGACTTATAACAGATACGCAGTATTTT.

The chain employs TRBV5-1 and TRBJ2-7; D might be TRBD1 (6 bases). This CDR3 is 16 amino acids long. Germline CDR1 and CDR2: SGHRS and YFSETQ. V lost 4 bases, J lost 3 bases, and 20 bases lay in between. The CDR3 region is CASSTKQGLEDYEQYF. Written as DNA, the CDR3 is TGCGCCAGCAGCACGAAACAGGGTCTTGAAGACTACGAGCAGTACTTC.

The table lists this clone with a few counts. The V call is TRBV25-1, the J call TRBJ1-2; 8 bases are shared with TRBD1. V was pared by 1 base and J by 7 bases, with 8 bases of the junction left unmatched. The CDR3 is 15 residues long. Per the germline V gene, CDR1 is MGHDK and CDR2 is SYGVNS. The CDR3 coding sequence is TGTGCCAGCAGTGAATGGAAACAGGGGGATCGTGGCTACACCTTC. Its translation: CASSEWKQGDRGYTF.